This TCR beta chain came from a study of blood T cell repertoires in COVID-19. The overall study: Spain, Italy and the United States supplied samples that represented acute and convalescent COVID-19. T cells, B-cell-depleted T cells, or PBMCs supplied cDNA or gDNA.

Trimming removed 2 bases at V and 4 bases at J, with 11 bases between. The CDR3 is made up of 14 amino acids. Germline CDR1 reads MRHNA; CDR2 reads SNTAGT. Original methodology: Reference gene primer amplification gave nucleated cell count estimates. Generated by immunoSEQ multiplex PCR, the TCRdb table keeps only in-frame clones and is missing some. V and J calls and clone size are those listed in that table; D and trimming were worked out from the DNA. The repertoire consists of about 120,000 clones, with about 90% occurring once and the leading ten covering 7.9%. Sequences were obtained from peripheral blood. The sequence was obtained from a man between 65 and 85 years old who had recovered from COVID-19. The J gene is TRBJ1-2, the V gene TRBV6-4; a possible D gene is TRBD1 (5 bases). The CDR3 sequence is CASSDVGRVYGYTF. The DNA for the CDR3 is TGTGCCAGCAGTGACGTCGGCAGGGTCTATGGCTACACCTTC.